Below, one T cell receptor (beta chain) is given with its context. The entry originates in a study of blood T cell repertoires in COVID-19. Whole-study context: Italy, Spain and the United States were the sources of the convalescent and acute COVID-19 samples. From T cells, B-cell-depleted T cells, or PBMCs came the material, which was cDNA or gDNA.

Sequencing used immunoSEQ multiplex PCR; TCRdb keeps in-frame clones, though not all of them. The table shows roughly 220,000 clones, with less than 90% occurring only once. V shed 3 bases and J 8 bases; nucleotides not matched to a gene: 6. The CDR3 extends over 15 amino acids. Looked up from germline, CDR1 is SGHRS and CDR2 is YFSETQ. Sequencing was done on a sample of peripheral blood. The chain carries TRBV5-1 and TRBJ2-1, with 12 bases fitting TRBD2. The source of this sequence is a young man with active or convalescent COVID-19. CDR3 protein: CASSSLAGGSDEQFF. For the CDR3, the DNA is TGCGCCAGCAGCTCTCTAGCGGGGGGGTCGGATGAGCAGTTCTTC.